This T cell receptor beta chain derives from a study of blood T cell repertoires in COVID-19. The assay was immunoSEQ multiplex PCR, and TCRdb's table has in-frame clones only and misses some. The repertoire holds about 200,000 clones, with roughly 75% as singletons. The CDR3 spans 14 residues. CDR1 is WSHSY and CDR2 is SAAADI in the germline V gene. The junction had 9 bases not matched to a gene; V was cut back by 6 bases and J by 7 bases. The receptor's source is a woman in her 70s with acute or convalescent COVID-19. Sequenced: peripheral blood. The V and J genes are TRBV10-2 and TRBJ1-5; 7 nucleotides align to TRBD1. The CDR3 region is CASRPTGKGQPQHF. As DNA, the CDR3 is TGCGCCAGCAGGCCGACAGGGAAGGGGCAGCCCCAGCATTTT.